This TCR beta chain was recorded in a study of technical replicates of blood from a few donors. Some clones are missing from TCRdb's copy, which holds only in-frame ones; the method was immunoSEQ multiplex PCR. The repertoire consists of around 77,000 clones, with about nine tenths occurring once and the leading ten covering 0.41%. The CDR3 consists of 16 residues. Trimming pared 1 base from V and 4 bases from J, leaving 17 bases between. CDR1 and CDR2 (germline): MGHRA, YSYEKL. The chain recombines TRBV4-1 with TRBJ2-7; TRBD1 is a possible D gene (6 bases). Sequencing was carried out using T cells isolated from PBMCs. This clonotype was sampled from a human donor in good health. CDR3 bases: TGCGCCAGCAGCCAAGCGTCACAACAGGGAGAGTACGAGCAGTACTTC. It yields the protein CASSQASQQGEYEQYF.